The 26 T cell receptor beta chains given below trace back to one sample, sequenced in a study of blood T cell repertoires in COVID-19. TCRdb keeps only in-frame clones here, not all; method: immunoSEQ multiplex PCR. Of 200,000 to 300,000 clones in the sample, 85% to 90% were seen once. Sequences were obtained from peripheral blood. The receptors stem from a woman aged 40 to 50 with acute or convalescent COVID-19.

The chain joins TRBV2 to TRBJ1-4; 7 bases map to TRBD1. The CDR3 spans 13 residues. Per the germline V gene, CDR1 is SNHLY and CDR2 is FYNNEI. V was clipped by 10 bases and J by 7 bases; unmatched bases: 9. In DNA form, the CDR3 reads TGTGCCACACAGGGGTTGAAGGGTGAAAAACTGTTTTTT. This sequence encodes CATQGLKGEKLFF.

J is TRBJ2-1 and V is TRBV5-1; 10 bases map to TRBD1. Germline V gives CDR1 SGHRS, CDR2 YFSETQ. The CDR3 is made up of 15 amino acids. The V and J ends lost 5 bases and 5 bases, in that order; junction bases with no gene match: 7. The CDR3 reads CASRFGTGDDNEQFF. CDR3 sequence (DNA): TGCGCCAGCAGATTCGGGACAGGGGATGACAATGAGCAGTTCTTC. Using reference TRBV5-1 and TRBJ2-1 for the parts outside the CDR3, the full variable domain is KAGVTQTPRYLIKTRGQQVTLSCSPISGHRSVSWYQQTPGQGLQFLFEYFSETQRNKGNFPGRFSGRQFSNSRSEMNVSTLELGDSALYLCASRFGTGDDNEQFFGPGTRLTVL.

The chain links TRBV10-3 to TRBJ1-1, with 11 nucleotides matching TRBD1. Germline V gene data show CDR1 as ENHRY and CDR2 as SYGVKD. This CDR3 is 15 amino acids long. The V segment lost 9 bases and the J segment 1 base; nucleotides outside the gene matches: 7. The CDR3 nucleotides are TGTGCCATAGGACAGGGGGCAACGGAGAACACTGAAGCTTTCTTT. Protein product: CAIGQGATENTEAFF.

CDR3 in amino acids: CASSPPSSGKAHGYTF. CDR3 in DNA: TGTGCCAGCTCACCACCGAGTTCAGGGAAGGCCCATGGCTACACCTTC. The chain has TRBV18 and TRBJ1-2; a possible D gene is TRBD1 (5 bases). The CDR3 covers 16 residues. Looked up from germline, CDR1 is KGHSH and CDR2 is LQKENI. The V and J ends lost 0 bases and 6 bases respectively, with 17 bases between them.

The chain recombines TRBV19 with TRBJ2-1; the match to TRBD2 covers 15 bases. V was clipped by 6 bases and J by 9 bases; unmatched bases: 3. This CDR3 is 14 amino acids long. CDR1 LNHDA and CDR2 SQIVND come from the germline V gene (reference sequence). The CDR3 protein is CASRGLAGGSEQFF. The CDR3 nucleotides read TGTGCCAGTAGGGGACTAGCGGGGGGCAGTGAGCAGTTCTTC.

V usage is TRBV6-6 and J usage is TRBJ2-7, with D perhaps matching TRBD1 (6 bases). Germline lookup yields CDR1 MNHNY and CDR2 SVGAGI (reference sequence). V shed 0 bases and J shed 2 bases, with 11 bases lying between them. This CDR3 has 15 amino acids. CDR3 nucleotide sequence: TGTGCCAGCAGTTACTCTGGGGGCCGGACCTACGAGCAGTACGTC. Protein product: CASSYSGGRTYEQYV.

The rearrangement joins TRBV5-4 to TRBJ2-5; TRBD1 matches at 9 bases. V dropped 0 bases and J dropped 1; count of bases not matched to a gene: 4. The CDR3 spans 16 residues. CDR1 and CDR2 (germline): SGHNT, YYREEE (reference sequence). The CDR3: CASSLEDRGPQETQYF. The CDR3 nucleotides read TGTGCCAGCAGCTTGGAGGACAGGGGTCCCCAAGAGACCCAGTACTTC.

The chain recombines TRBV28 with TRBJ1-2; 9 bases match TRBD1. V shed 3 bases, J shed 7 bases, and the junction held 6 bases outside the gene matches. Germline loops: CDR1 MDHEN, CDR2 SYDVKM. CDR3 length: 14 amino acids. This chain's CDR3 is CASSLPQGASGYTF. The CDR3 DNA reads TGTGCCAGCAGTTTGCCACAGGGGGCAAGTGGCTACACCTTC.

The CDR3 spells CASSYNSGGGTFRTDTQYF. Here the CDR3 DNA reads TGTGCCAGCAGCTATAATAGTGGCGGGGGGACCTTCCGCACAGATACGCAGTATTTT. The V gene is TRBV13, the J gene TRBJ2-3; 8 nucleotides agree with TRBD2. Germline V gene data show CDR1 as PRHDT and CDR2 as FYEKMQ (reference sequence). With V trimmed by 4 bases and J by 1 base, 16 bases remained unmatched. The CDR3 runs to 19 residues.

The CDR3, as DNA: TGTGCCAGCAGCCGACTACAGAACACTGAAGCTTTCTTT. This codes for CASSRLQNTEAFF. The J gene is TRBJ1-1, the V gene TRBV7-6; no reliable D call. CDR1 and CDR2 from the germline V gene are SGHVS and FNYEAQ. The V gene lost 5 bases and the J gene lost 1 base, with 8 bases spanning the gap. CDR3 size: 13 residues.

This chain connects TRBV24-1 to TRBJ1-2; 8 bases are a match to TRBD1. Germline lookup yields CDR1 KGHDR and CDR2 SFDVKD. The CDR3 extends over 13 amino acids. J was trimmed by 12 bases and V by 5 bases; bases with no gene match: 10. The CDR3 reads CATSVQGARGHTF. CDR3 coding DNA: TGTGCCACCAGTGTTCAGGGGGCTAGAGGCCACACCTTC.

V and J are TRBV4-1 and TRBJ2-4, with 9 bases that match TRBD1. Per germline, CDR1 MGHRA and CDR2 YSYEKL. Trimming cost V 0 bases and J 5 bases; bases outside gene matches: 2. This CDR3 is built from 15 residues. The CDR3 coding sequence is TGCGCCAGCAGCCAAGATTGGACAGGGGAAAACATTCAGTACTTC. Protein: CASSQDWTGENIQYF.

This clone was observed once. This sequence joins TRBV6-5 and TRBJ1-3; D remains ambiguous. The V gene's germline CDR1 is MNHEY and CDR2 SVGAGI. The V end lost 0 bases, the J end lost 0 bases, and 9 bases lay between the germline ends. The CDR3 totals 16 residues. CDR3 sequence (DNA): TGTGCCAGCAGTTACTCGGGCCAGTCCTCTGGAAACACCATATATTTT. Translating gives CASSYSGQSSGNTIYF.

This chain uses TRBV7-3 with TRBJ2-1; 8 nucleotides agree with TRBD1. The CDR3 spans 15 residues. V was clipped by 5 bases and J by 0 bases; unmatched bases: 3. CDR1 SGHTA and CDR2 FQGTGA come from the germline V gene. The CDR3 DNA reads as TGTGCCAGCAGCCAGGGGGCAGGCTCCTACAATGAGCAGTTCTTC. Its protein product is CASSQGAGSYNEQFF.

The V gene is TRBV21-1, the J gene TRBJ1-6. TRBV21-1 is given as a pseudogene. The CDR3 totals 15 residues. The CDR3 region is CASSKARGVGSPLHF. The CDR3 DNA sequence: TGTGCCAGCAGCAAAGCGCGCGGGGTTGGGTCACCCCTCCACTTT.

This chain joins TRBV5-1 and TRBJ2-3; 7 positions match TRBD1. This CDR3 comprises 14 residues. V was pared by 8 bases and J by 2 bases, with 8 bases of the junction left unmatched. Germline lookup yields CDR1 SGHRS and CDR2 YFSETQ. CDR3 DNA: TGCGCCAGTCACACAGGGGTACACACAGATACGCAGTATTTT. Amino acids: CASHTGVHTDTQYF. Combining the CDR3 with reference TRBV5-1 and TRBJ2-3 gives the whole variable domain KAGVTQTPRYLIKTRGQQVTLSCSPISGHRSVSWYQQTPGQGLQFLFEYFSETQRNKGNFPGRFSGRQFSNSRSEMNVSTLELGDSALYLCASHTGVHTDTQYFGPGTRLTVL.

V is TRBV3-1 (or the pseudogene TRBV3-2) and J is TRBJ1-1, with TRBD1 identical over 7 bases. Germline CDR1 and CDR2: LGHDT and YNNKEL (reference sequence). The junction had 1 base not matched to a gene; V was cut back by 3 bases and J by 3 bases. The CDR3 runs 13 residues. The CDR3 sequence is CASSHTGDTEAFF. The CDR3 nucleotides are TGTGCCAGCAGCCACACAGGGGACACTGAAGCTTTCTTT.

The chain couples TRBV27 to TRBJ1-2; the D gene is possibly TRBD1 (6 bases). Germline values: CDR1 MNHEY, CDR2 SMNVEV (reference sequence). The CDR3 runs to 15 residues. V lost 3 bases to trimming and J lost 6 bases, with 17 bases between them. CDR3 sequence (DNA): TGTGCCAGCAGTTTCTTCAGTCAGGGGATCCATGGCTACACCTTC. Residues: CASSFFSQGIHGYTF.

The chain couples TRBV6-6 to TRBJ1-2; tentative D call: TRBD1 (5 bases). V was cut by 3 bases and J by 2 bases, with 13 bases left in between. Germline V gene lookup returns CDR1 MNHNY and CDR2 SVGAGI (reference sequence). This CDR3 contains 15 residues. The CDR3 nucleotides are TGTGCCAGCAGTTATATACAGGAAAGGAACTATGGCTACACCTTC. Amino acid sequence: CASSYIQERNYGYTF.

The rearrangement uses TRBV7-6 and TRBJ1-2, with 7 positions matching TRBD1. There are 14 residues in the CDR3. Germline V lookup: CDR1 SGHVS, CDR2 FNYEAQ. The trim removed 5 bases at V and 3 bases at J, leaving 6 bases unmatched. The CDR3 DNA sequence: TGTGCCAGCAGCCAGGACAGGACAGACTATGGCTACACCTTC. Its translation: CASSQDRTDYGYTF.

The genes are TRBV5-1 and TRBJ1-1; a possible D gene is TRBD1 (5 bases). V was cut by 6 bases and J by 4 bases, with 16 bases left in between. There are 14 residues in the CDR3. The V gene's germline CDR1 is SGHRS and CDR2 YFSETQ. CDR3 in amino acids: CASNEPGEATEAFF. As DNA, the CDR3 is TGCGCCAGCAACGAGCCGGGGGAGGCCACTGAAGCTTTCTTT.

V is TRBV19 and J is TRBJ2-7; 8 nucleotides line up with TRBD1. The CDR3 contains 12 residues. The V gene's germline CDR1 is LNHDA and CDR2 SQIVND (reference sequence). CDR3 nucleotides: TGTGCTAGGAGACAGGGGCATAACGAGCAGTACGTC. It is translated as CARRQGHNEQYV.

This chain connects TRBV6-1 to TRBJ1-6; TRBD1 might be the D (6 bases). CDR1 and CDR2 from the germline V gene are MNHNS and SASEGT. Trimming took off 5 bases at V and 6 bases at J, with 14 bases between the two ends. The CDR3 is made up of 15 amino acids. CDR3 loop: CASSSRDTANSPLHF. CDR3 DNA sequence: TGTGCCAGCAGTAGTCGGGACACAGCTAATTCACCCCTCCACTTT.

The chain joins TRBV6-4 to TRBJ2-1; D may be TRBD1 (5 bases). The CDR3 is 16 amino acids. The germline V gene encodes CDR1 MRHNA and CDR2 SNTAGT. V was trimmed by 0 bases and J by 9 bases, leaving 18 bases between them. CDR3 region: CASSDSYRSVHVEQFF. CDR3 nucleotide sequence: TGTGCCAGCAGTGACTCGTACAGGTCGGTCCACGTTGAGCAGTTCTTC.

This clone was detected a few times. The chain carries TRBV30 and TRBJ1-1; D is unresolved. The CDR3 has 14 amino acids. V was trimmed by 1 base and J by 1 base, leaving 10 bases between them. Looked up from germline, CDR1 is GTSNPN and CDR2 is SVGIG (reference sequence). This CDR3 is CAWSGSIGNTEAFF. CDR3 DNA sequence: TGTGCCTGGAGTGGGAGCATAGGGAACACTGAAGCTTTCTTT.

J is TRBJ2-3 and V is TRBV19, with a tentative D call TRBD2 (5 bases). The CDR3 contains 15 residues. Germline CDR1 LNHDA, CDR2 SQIVND (reference sequence). Trimming removed 2 bases from V and 5 bases from J, with 14 bases in between. CDR3 in amino acids: CASSIRTYGGDTQYF. The CDR3 nucleotides are TGTGCCAGTAGTATACGGACCTACGGAGGAGATACGCAGTATTTT.